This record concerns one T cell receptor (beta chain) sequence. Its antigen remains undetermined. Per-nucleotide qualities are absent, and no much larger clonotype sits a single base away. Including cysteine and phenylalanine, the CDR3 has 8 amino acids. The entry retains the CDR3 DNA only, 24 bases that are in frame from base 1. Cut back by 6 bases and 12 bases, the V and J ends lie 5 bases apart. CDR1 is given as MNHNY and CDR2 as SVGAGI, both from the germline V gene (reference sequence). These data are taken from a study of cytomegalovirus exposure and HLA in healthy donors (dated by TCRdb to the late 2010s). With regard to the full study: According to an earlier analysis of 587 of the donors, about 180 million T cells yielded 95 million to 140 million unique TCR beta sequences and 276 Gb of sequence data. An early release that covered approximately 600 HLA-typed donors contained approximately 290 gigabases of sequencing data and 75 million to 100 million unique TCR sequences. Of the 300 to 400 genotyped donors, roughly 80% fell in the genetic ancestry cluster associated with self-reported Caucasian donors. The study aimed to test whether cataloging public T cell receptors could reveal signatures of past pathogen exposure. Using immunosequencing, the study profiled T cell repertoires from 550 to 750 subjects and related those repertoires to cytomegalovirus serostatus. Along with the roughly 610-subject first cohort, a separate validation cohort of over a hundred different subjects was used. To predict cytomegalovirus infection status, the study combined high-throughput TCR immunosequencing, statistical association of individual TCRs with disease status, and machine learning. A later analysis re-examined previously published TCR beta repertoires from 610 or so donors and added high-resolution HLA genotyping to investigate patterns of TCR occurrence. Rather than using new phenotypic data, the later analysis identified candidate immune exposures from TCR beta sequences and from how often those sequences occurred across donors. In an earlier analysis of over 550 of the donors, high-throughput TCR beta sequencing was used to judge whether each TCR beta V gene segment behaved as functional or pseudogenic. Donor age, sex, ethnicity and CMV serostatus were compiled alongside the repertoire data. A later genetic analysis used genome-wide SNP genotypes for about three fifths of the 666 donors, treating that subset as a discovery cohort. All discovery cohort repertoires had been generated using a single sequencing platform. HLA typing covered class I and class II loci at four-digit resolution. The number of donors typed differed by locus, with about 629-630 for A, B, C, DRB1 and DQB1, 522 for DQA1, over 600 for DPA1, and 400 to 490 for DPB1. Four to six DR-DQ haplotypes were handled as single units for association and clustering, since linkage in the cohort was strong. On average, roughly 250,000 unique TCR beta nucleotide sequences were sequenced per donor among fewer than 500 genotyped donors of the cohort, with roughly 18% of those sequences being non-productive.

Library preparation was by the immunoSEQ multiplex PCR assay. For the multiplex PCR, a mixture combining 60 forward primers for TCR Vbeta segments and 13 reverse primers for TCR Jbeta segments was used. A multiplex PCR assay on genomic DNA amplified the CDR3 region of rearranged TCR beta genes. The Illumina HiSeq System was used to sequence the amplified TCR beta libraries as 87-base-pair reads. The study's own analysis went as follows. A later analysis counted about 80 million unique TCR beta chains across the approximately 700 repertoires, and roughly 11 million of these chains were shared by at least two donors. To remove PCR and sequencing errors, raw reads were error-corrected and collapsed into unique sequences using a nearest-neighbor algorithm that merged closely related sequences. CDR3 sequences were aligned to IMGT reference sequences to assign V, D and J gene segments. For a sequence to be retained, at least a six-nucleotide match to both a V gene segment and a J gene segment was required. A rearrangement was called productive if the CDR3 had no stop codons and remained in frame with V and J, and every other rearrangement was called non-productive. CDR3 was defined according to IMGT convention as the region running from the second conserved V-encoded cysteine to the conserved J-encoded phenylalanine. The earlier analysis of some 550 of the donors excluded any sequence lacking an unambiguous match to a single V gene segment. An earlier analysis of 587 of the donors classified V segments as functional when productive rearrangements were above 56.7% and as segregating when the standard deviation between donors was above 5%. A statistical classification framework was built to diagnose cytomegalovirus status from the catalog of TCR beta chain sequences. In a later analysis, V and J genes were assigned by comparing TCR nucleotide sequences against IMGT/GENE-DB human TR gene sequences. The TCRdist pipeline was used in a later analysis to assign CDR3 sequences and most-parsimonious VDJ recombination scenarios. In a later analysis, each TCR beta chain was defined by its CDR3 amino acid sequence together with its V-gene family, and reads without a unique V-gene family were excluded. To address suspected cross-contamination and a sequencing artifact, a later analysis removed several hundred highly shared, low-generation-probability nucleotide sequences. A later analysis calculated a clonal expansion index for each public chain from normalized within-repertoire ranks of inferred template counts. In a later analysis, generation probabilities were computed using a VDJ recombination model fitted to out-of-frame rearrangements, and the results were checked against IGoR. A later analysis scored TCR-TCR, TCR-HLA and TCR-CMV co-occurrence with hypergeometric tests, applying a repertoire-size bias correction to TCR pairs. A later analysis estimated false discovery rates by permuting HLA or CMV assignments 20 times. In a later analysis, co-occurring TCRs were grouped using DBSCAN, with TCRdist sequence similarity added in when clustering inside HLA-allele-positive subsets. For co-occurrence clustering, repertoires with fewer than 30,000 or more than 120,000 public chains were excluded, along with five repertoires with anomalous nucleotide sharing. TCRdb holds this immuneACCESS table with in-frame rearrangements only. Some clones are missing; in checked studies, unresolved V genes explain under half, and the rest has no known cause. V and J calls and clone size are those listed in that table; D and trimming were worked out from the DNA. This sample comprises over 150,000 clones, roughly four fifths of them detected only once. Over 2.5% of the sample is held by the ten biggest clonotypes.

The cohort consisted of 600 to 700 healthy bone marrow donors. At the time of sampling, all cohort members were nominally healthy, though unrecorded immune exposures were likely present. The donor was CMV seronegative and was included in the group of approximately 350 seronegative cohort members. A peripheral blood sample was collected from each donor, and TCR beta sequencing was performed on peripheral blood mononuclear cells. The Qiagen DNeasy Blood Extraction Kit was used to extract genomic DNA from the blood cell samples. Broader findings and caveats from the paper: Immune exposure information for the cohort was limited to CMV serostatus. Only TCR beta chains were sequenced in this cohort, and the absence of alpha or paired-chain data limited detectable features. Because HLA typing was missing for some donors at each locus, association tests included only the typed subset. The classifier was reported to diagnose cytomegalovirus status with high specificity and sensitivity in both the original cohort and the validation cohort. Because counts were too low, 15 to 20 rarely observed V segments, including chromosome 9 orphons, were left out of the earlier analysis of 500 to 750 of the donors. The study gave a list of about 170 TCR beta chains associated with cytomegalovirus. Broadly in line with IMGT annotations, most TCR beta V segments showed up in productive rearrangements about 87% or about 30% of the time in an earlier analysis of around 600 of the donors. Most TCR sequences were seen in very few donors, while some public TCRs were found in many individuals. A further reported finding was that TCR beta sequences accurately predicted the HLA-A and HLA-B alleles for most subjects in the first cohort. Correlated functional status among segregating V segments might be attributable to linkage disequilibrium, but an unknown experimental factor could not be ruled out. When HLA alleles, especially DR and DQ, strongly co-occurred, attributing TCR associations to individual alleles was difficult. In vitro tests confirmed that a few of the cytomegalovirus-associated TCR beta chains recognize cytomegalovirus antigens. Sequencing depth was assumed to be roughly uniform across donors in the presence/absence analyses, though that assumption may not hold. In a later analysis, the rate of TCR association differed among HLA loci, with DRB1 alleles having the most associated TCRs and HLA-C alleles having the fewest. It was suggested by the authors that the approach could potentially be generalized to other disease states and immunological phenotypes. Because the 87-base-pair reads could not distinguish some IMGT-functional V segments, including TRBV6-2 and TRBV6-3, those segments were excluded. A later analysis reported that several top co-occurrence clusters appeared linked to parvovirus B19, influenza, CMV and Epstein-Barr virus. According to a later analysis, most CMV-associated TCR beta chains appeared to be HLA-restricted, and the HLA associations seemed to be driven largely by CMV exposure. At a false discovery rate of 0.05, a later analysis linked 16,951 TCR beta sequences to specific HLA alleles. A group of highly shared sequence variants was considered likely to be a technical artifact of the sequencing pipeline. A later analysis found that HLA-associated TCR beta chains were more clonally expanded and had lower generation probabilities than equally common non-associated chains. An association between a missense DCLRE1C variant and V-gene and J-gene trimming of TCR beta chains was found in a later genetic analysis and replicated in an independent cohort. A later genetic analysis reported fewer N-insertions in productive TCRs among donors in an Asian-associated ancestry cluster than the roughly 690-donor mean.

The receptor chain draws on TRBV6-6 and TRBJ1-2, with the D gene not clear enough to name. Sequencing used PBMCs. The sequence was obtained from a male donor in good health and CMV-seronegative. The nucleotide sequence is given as TGTGCCAGCAGGGGCCACACCTTC. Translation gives CASRGHTF.